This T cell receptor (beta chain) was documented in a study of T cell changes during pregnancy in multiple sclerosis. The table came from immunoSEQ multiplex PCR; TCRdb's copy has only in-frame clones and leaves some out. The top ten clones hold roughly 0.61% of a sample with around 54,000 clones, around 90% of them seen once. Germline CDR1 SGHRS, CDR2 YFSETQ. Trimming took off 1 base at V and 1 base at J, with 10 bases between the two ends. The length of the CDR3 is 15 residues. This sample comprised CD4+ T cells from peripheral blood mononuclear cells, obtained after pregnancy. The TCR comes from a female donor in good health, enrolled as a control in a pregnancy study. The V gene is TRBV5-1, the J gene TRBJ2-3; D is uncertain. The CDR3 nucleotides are TGCGCCAGCAGCTTGTCTAGACTCCGCACAGATACGCAGTATTTT. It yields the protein CASSLSRLRTDTQYF.